These 11 T cell receptor beta chains were all obtained from the same sample, sequenced in a study of T cells after somatic rescue of genetic block. Profiling relied on immunoSEQ multiplex PCR, and the TCRdb table lists in-frame clones only, not all of them. Here the sample spans 95,000 to 120,000 clones, about 89% being singletons. Source material: peripheral blood mononuclear cells (PBMCs). The receptors were gathered from a woman under 30.

The chain joins TRBV19 to TRBJ1-1, with no clear D. Germline CDR1 reads LNHDA; CDR2 reads SQIVND (reference sequence). The CDR3 has 12 amino acids. V shed 5 bases and J shed 7 bases, with 11 bases lying between them. The CDR3, as DNA: TGTGCCAGTAGTTTCACGACGGGTGAAGCTTTCTTT. It yields the protein CASSFTTGEAFF.

This clone was recorded only once. The chain recombines TRBV6-5 with TRBJ2-6; D may be TRBD2 (6 bases). V gave up 0 bases and J gave up 0 bases, with 6 bases separating them. The CDR3 spans 16 residues. Germline V gene data show CDR1 as MNHEY and CDR2 as SVGAGI. The CDR3 loop reads CASSYSEGSGANVLTF. The CDR3 DNA sequence: TGTGCCAGCAGTTACTCGGAGGGCTCTGGGGCCAACGTCCTGACTTTC.

The rearrangement uses TRBV7-9 and TRBJ2-7, with 9 bases fitting TRBD1. J gave up 0 bases and V 4 bases, and 4 bases lay outside the gene matches. The CDR3 contains 15 residues. CDR1 and CDR2 (germline): SEHNR, FQNEAQ (reference sequence). CDR3 residues: CASSSTGGSSYEQYF. Here the CDR3 DNA reads TGTGCCAGCAGCTCGACAGGGGGGAGCTCCTACGAGCAGTACTTC. The whole variable domain, remainder taken from reference TRBV7-9 and TRBJ2-7, is DTGVSQNPRHKITKRGQNVTFRCDPISEHNRLYWYRQTLGQGPEFLTYFQNEAQLEKSRLLSDRFSAERPKGSFSTLEIQRTEQGDSAMYLCASSSTGGSSYEQYFGPGTRLTVT.

This sequence joins TRBV29-1 and TRBJ2-7, with D possibly matching TRBD2 (5 bases). Germline V gene data show CDR1 as SQVTM and CDR2 as ANQGSEA. This CDR3 contains 15 residues. V was pared by 6 bases and J by 0 bases, with 18 bases between. The CDR3 is CSVHYRTGNSYEQYF. The CDR3 DNA reads TGCAGCGTCCACTATAGGACTGGCAACTCCTACGAGCAGTACTTC.

This sequence joins TRBV5-1 and TRBJ1-1; 9 bases align to TRBD1. This CDR3 spans 15 amino acids. Germline values: CDR1 SGHRS, CDR2 YFSETQ. J was trimmed by 11 bases and V by 0 bases; bases with no gene match: 11. CDR3 sequence (DNA): TGCGCCAGCAGCTTGGTCCCACTGGGACAGGGTGGGGCTTTCTTT. Amino acids: CASSLVPLGQGGAFF.

The rearrangement uses TRBV11-3 and TRBJ2-7, with 8 bases matching TRBD1. In germline, CDR1 is SGHNT, CDR2 YENEEA. The CDR3 is 15 amino acids. V shed 5 bases, J shed 7 bases, and the junction held 13 bases outside the gene matches. In DNA form, the CDR3 reads TGTGCCAGCAGCCCCCACAGGGGGACGGATTGGGAGCAGTACTTC. Amino acids: CASSPHRGTDWEQYF.

This chain connects TRBV27 to TRBJ1-2, with 9 bases lining up with TRBD1. The CDR3 consists of 16 residues. Trimming took 4 bases from V and 0 from J; bases not matched to a gene: 6. Germline CDR1 MNHEY, CDR2 SMNVEV (reference sequence). CDR3 in amino acids: CASSSAGTGTNYGYTF. CDR3 DNA: TGTGCCAGCAGTTCCGCCGGGACAGGGACTAACTATGGCTACACCTTC.

V is TRBV25-1 and J is TRBJ2-1; 7 bases map to TRBD1. Trimming at V came to 3 bases and at J to 4 bases, leaving 3 bases not matched to a gene. CDR1 is MGHDK and CDR2 is SYGVNS in the germline V gene. This CDR3 comprises 14 residues. CDR3 nucleotide sequence: TGTGCCAGCAGTGATGGACAGGTGTACAATGAGCAGTTCTTC. It yields the protein CASSDGQVYNEQFF.

This sequence joins TRBV7-2 and TRBJ1-5; the match to TRBD1 covers 7 bases. Trimming cost V 5 bases and J 5 bases; bases outside gene matches: 3. Germline CDR1 SGHTA, CDR2 FQGNSA. This CDR3 region has 13 residues. The CDR3 DNA sequence: TGTGCCAGCAGCGACCAGGGGGATCAGCCCCAGCATTTT. This sequence encodes CASSDQGDQPQHF.

A few counts support this clone. The chain combines TRBV29-1 with TRBJ2-2, with D uncertain. Germline assignment: CDR1 SQVTM and CDR2 ANQGSEA. The V end lost 6 bases, the J end lost 0 bases, and 5 bases lay between the germline ends. This CDR3 comprises 12 residues. This CDR3 reads CSVRSNTGELFF. DNA for the CDR3: TGCAGCGTACGGTCGAACACCGGGGAGCTGTTTTTT.

V and J are TRBV10-3 and TRBJ1-5; 9 bases agree with TRBD1. There are 15 residues in the CDR3. The J segment lost 2 bases and the V segment lost 10 bases, leaving 9 bases of the junction unmatched. CDR1 and CDR2 from the germline V gene are ENHRY and SYGVKD. The CDR3 loop is CATGQGTEGNQPQHF. CDR3 bases: TGTGCCACAGGACAGGGGACAGAGGGCAATCAGCCCCAGCATTTT.